This TCR beta chain originates from a study of identical twins. The CDR3 extends over 15 amino acids. Germline V gene lookup returns CDR1 MNHNS and CDR2 SASEGT. After removal of 4 bases from V and 7 bases from J, the junction contained 3 bases not matched to a gene. TCRdb re-analysed the 5' RACE reads in MiXCR, keeping a single row per CDR3 protein. The table records 470,000 or so distinct CDR3 sequences, 20% to 25% of them present only once. Findings and caveats of the study: With abundant cord blood beta clonotypes, insertions were fewer; memory repertoires showed no such pattern.

This clonotype has just a few counts. Its antigen is still unknown. These data were also reused for a study on T cells expressing NK-cell markers. This second study notes: The study sequenced eight donors, seven HCMV-seropositive and one seronegative. Where several donors were concerned, these clonotypes also led the CD3+CD56-NKG2C+ fraction.

The clonotype was recovered from a woman aged 18-29 years in good health. V and J are TRBV6-1 and TRBJ2-1; the match to TRBD2 covers 14 bases. The sequencing input was CD4+ T cells sorted from blood. Written as DNA, the CDR3 is TGTGCCAGCAGTGGACTAGCGGGAGGGCGGAATGAGCAGTTCTTC. Translating gives CASSGLAGGRNEQFF.